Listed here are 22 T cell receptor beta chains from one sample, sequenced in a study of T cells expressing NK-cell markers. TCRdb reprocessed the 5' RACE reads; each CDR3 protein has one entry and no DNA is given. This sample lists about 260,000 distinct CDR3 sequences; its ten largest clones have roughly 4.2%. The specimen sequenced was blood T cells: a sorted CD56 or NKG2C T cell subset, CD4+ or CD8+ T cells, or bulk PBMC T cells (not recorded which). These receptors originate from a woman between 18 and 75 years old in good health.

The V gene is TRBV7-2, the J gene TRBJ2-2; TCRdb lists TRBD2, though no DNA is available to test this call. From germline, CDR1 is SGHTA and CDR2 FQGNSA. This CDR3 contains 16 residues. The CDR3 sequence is CASSRLAGAPGGELFF.

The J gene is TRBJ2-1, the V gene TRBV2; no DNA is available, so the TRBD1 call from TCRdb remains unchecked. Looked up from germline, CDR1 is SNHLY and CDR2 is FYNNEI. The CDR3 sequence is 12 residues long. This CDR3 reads CASSSGGPRKFF.

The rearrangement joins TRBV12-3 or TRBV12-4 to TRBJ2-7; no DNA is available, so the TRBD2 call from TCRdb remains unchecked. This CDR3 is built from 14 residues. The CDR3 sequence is CASSFRGLKVEQYF.

The CDR3 reads CASRDEGRGETQYF. The gene calls are TRBV19 and TRBJ2-5; TCRdb's D call, TRBD1, is unchecked because there is no DNA. The CDR3 runs 14 residues. Per germline, CDR1 LNHDA and CDR2 SQIVND (reference sequence).

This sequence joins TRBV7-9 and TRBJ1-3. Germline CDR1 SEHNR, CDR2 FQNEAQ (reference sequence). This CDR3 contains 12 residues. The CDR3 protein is CASSLAGYTIYF. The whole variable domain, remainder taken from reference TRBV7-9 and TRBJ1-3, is DTGVSQNPRHKITKRGQNVTFRCDPISEHNRLYWYRQTLGQGPEFLTYFQNEAQLEKSRLLSDRFSAERPKGSFSTLEIQRTEQGDSAMYLCASSLAGYTIYFGEGSWLTVV.

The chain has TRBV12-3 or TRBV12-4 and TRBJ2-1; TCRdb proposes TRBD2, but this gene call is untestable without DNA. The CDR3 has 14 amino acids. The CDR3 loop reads CASRLAGPYNEQFF.

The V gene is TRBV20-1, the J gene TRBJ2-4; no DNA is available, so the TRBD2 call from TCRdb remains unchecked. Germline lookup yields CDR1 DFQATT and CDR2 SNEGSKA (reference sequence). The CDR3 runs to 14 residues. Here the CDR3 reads CSANPSGREGIQYF.

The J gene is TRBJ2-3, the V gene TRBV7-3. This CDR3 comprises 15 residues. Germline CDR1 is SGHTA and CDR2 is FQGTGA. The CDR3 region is CASSSDSTSTDTQYF.

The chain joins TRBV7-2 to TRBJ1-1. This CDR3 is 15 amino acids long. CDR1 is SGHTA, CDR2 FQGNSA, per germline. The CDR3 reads CASSFAAGLNTEAFF.

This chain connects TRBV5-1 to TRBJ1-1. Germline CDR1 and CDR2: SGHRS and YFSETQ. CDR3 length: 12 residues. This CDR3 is CASSLVEGRAFF. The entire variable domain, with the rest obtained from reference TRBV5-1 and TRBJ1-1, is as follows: KAGVTQTPRYLIKTRGQQVTLSCSPISGHRSVSWYQQTPGQGLQFLFEYFSETQRNKGNFPGRFSGRQFSNSRSEMNVSTLELGDSALYLCASSLVEGRAFFGQGTRLTVV.

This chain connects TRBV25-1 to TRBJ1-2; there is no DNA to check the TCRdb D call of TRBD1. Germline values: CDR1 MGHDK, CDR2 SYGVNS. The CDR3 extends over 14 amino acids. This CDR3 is CASSEGVANYGYTF.

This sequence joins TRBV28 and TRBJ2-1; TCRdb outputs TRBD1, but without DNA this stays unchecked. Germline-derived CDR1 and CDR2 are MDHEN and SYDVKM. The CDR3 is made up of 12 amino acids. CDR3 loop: CASSAPTGEQFF.

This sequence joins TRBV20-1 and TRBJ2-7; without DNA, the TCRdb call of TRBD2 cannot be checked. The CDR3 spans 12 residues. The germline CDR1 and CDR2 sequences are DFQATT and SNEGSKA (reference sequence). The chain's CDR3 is CSARKGGYEQYF.

The CDR3 region is CASSFAATNYGYTF. The rearrangement uses TRBV12-3 or TRBV12-4 and TRBJ1-2. CDR3 length equals 14 residues.

CDR3 region: CASSRDMNTEAFF. The chain has TRBV18 and TRBJ1-1. CDR3 length: 13 residues. Germline V gene data show CDR1 as KGHSH and CDR2 as LQKENI.

The CDR3 loop reads CASSTDRVGEKLFF. The genes are TRBV12-3 or TRBV12-4 and TRBJ1-4. The CDR3 has 14 residues.

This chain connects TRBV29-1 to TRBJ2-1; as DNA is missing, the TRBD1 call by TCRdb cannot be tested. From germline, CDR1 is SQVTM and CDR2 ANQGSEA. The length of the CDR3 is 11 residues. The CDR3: CSVGWANEQFF.

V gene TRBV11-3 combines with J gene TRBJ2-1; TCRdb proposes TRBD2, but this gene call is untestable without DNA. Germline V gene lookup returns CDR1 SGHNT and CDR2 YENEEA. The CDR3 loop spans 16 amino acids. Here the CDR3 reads CASSPSRTTLNNEQFF.

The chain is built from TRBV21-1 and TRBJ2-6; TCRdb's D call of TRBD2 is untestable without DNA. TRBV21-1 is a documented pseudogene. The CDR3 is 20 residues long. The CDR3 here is CASSKKSESGLTSGANVLTF.

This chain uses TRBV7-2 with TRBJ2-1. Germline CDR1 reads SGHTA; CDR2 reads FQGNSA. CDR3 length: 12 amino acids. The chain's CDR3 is CASSRQRNEQFF. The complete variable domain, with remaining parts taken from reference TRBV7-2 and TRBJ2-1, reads GAGVSQSPSNKVTEKGKDVELRCDPISGHTALYWYRQSLGQGLEFLIYFQGNSAPDKSGLPSDRFSAERTGGSVSTLTIQRTQQEDSAVYLCASSRQRNEQFFGPGTRLTVL.

CDR3 loop: CASSSYRDRGYYGYTF. The rearrangement uses TRBV5-4 and TRBJ1-2; TCRdb lists TRBD1, though no DNA is available to test this call. This CDR3 spans 16 amino acids. Germline CDR1 and CDR2: SGHNT and YYREEE (reference sequence).

The chain's CDR3 is CASSPGSRRATNEKLFF. The V gene is TRBV11-2, the J gene TRBJ1-4. Germline V CDR1 and CDR2: SGHAT, FQNNGV. This CDR3 contains 17 residues.